This T cell receptor beta chain was found in a study of regulatory T cells in long-lasting Graves disease. The sample holds many counts of this clonotype. Its antigen is unknown. Germline V CDR1 and CDR2: LGHNA, YSLEER. The ends lost 2 bases at V and 2 bases at J; junction bases unmatched: 4. The CDR3 is 15 amino acids. Notes on the study in general: Favoring TRBV28, TRBJ1-2 and TRBJ2-5 was a feature seen in persistent disease.

As for time point: newly diagnosed GD, antithyroid drugs for less than 3 months. PBMC-extracted RNA yielded the TCR library. CDR3-region Arm-PCR and iRepertoire HTBI primers produced the TCR beta libraries. TCRdb re-analysed the multiplex PCR reads in MiXCR, keeping a single row per CDR3 protein. Of a few hundred thousand distinct CDR3 sequences listed, 12% are singletons. These same data were also listed under a study on T cells in Graves' hyperthyroidism and ophthalmopathy.

The sequencing here drew on peripheral blood mononuclear cells (PBMCs), taken at new diagnosis, from a patient treated with antithyroid drugs. J is TRBJ2-5 and V is TRBV4-3; TRBD1 matches at 8 bases. The TCR sequence derives from a woman aged 18-29 years with Graves disease. The CDR3 DNA is TGCGCCAGCAGCCAACGTGGACAGGGACAAGAGACCCAGTACTTC. Translated, it gives CASSQRGQGQETQYF.